The sequence of this TCR beta chain was determined in a study of OX40 agonist ivuxolimab in advanced cancers. TCRdb's copy holds only in-frame clones and misses some; the assay was immunoSEQ multiplex PCR. The sample holds 95,000 to 100,000 clones, around 92% seen once. Germline V gene data show CDR1 as SNHLY and CDR2 as FYNNEI. The CDR3 spans 14 residues. Trimming cost V 6 bases and J 3 bases; bases outside gene matches: 5. The table lists this clone with a few counts. V gene TRBV2 combines with J gene TRBJ1-5; TRBD1 aligns across 7 bases. The sequences come from CD4+ or CD8+ T cells sorted from blood, collected in a trial of the OX40 agonist ivuxolimab. The sequence derives from an adult with an advanced solid tumor such as melanoma, head and neck, liver or kidney cancer. The CDR3 sequence: CASRQGLVNQPQHF. The CDR3 region has the DNA TGTGCCAGCAGACAGGGGTTGGTCAATCAGCCCCAGCATTTT.